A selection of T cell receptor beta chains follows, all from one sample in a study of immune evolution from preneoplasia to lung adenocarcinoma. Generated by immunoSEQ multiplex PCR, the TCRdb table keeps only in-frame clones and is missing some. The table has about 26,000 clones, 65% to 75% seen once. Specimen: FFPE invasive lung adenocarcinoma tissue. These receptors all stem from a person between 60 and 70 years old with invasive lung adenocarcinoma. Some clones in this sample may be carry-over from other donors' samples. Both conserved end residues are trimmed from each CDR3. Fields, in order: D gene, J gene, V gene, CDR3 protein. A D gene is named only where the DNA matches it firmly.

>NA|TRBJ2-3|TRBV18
ASSPRHPLVGTQY
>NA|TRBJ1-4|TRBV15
ATSRGILGWTNEKLF
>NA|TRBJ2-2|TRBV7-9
ASSLDGTGELF
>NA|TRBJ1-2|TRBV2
ASRQDISRGYT
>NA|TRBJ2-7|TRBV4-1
ASSRTPRAYEQY
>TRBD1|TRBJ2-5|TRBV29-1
SVSQPFDRATGETQY
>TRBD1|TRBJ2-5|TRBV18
ASSPRGRLQETQY
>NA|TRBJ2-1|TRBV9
ASSVKDNEQF
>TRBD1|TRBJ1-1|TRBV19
ASSPRQGVNTEAF
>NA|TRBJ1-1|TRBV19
ASRGGQAEAF
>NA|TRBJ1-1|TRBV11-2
ASSKTLGEAF
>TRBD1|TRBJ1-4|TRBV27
ASSLSGRGQGNEKLF
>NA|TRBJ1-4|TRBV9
ASSPEQGWNEKLF
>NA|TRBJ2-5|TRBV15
ATTLYPQETQY
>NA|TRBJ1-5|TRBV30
AWGDSSNQPQH
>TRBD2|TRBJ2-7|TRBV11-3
ASSSPGGQTTYEQY
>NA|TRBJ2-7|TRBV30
AWSVRYEQY
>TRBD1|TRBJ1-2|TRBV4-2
ASSPPNAGQVVYGYT
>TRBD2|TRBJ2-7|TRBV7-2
ASSVSGSSYEQY
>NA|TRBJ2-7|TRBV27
ASSLRLQRAYYEQY
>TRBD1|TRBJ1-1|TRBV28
ASSLRTGVGTEAF
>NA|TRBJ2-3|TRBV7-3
ASSGGLEGTQY
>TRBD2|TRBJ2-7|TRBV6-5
ASSYNPSGTSYEQY
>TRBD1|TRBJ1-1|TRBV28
ASSPISRGTGRKAF
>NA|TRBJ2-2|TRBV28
ASMRLVDTGELF
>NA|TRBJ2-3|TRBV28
ASSDPGTDTQY
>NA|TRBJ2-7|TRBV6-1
ASARGVGGSYEQY
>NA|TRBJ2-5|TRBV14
ASSQVQGTQY
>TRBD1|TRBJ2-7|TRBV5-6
ASSSYGQEQLAYEQY
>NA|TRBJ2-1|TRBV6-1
ASSVMGLRFYNEQF
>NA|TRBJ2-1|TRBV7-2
ASSSTPGNEQF
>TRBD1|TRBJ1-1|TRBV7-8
ASSSSDRGAEAF
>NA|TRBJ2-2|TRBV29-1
SPWGGPSPGELF
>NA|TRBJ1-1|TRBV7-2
ASNLGGNTEAF
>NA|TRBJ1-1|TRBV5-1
ASSSSGRGTAF
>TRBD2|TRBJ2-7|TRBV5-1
ASTPLSGNYEQY
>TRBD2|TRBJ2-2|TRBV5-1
ASSREGAVAVGENTGELF
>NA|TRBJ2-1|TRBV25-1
ASSVGRGKQF
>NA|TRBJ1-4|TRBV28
ASSWRGGVTNEKLF
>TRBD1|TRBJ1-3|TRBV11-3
ASSSSLRGFSGNTIY
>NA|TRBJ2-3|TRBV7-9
ASSSRERRTDTQY
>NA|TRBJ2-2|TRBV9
ASSVAGSGELF
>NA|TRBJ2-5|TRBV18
ASSLSGRQETQY
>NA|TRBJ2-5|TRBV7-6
ASSLVFETQY
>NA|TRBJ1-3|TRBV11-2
ASSSPSGNTIY
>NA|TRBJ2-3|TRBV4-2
ASSEQGQLTDTQY
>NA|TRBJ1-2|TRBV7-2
ASSLGTGLGYGYT
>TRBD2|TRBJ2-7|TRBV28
ASSGRLAGVPYEQY
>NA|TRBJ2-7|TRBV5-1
ASSQMGVGYEQY
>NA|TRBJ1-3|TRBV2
ASSEQITGNTIY
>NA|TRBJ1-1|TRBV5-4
ASSLVDTNTEAF
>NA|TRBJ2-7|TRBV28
ASSSPSKPTREEQY